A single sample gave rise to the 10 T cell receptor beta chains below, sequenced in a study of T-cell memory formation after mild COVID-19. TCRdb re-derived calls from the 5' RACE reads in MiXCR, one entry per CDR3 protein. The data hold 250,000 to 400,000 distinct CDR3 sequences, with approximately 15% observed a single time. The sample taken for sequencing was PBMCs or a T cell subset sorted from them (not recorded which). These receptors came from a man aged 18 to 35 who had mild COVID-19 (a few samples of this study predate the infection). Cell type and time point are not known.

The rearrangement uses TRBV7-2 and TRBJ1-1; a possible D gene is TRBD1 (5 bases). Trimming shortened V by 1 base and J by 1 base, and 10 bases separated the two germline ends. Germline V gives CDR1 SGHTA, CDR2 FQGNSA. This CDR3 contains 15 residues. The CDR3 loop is CASSLEFQGNTEAFF. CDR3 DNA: TGTGCCAGCAGCTTAGAATTTCAGGGGAACACTGAAGCTTTCTTT.

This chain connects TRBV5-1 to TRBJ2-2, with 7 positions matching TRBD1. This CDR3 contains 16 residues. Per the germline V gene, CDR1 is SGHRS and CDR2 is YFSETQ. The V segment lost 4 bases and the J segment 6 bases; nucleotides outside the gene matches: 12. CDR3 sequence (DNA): TGCGCCAGCAGCATCGTCGGGACAGCCGGACCCGGGGAGCTGTTTTTT. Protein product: CASSIVGTAGPGELFF.

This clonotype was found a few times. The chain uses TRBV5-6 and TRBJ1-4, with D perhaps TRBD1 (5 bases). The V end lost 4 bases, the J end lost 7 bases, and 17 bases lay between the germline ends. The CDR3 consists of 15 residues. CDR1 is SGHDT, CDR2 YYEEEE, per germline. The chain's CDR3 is CASSMRGGGVEKLFF. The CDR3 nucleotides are TGTGCCAGCAGCATGAGGGGAGGTGGAGTTGAAAAACTGTTTTTT.

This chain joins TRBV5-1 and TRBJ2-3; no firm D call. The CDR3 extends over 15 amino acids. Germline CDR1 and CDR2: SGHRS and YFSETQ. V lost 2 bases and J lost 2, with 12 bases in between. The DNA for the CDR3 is TGCGCCAGCAGCTTAACGGGCCAGCTCACAGATACGCAGTATTTT. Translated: CASSLTGQLTDTQYF.

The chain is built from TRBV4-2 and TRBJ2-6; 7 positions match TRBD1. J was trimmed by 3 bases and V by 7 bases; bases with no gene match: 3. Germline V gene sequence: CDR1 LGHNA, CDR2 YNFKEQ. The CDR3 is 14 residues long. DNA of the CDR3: TGTGCCAGCACAGGGGGTGGTGGGGCCAACGTCCTGACTTTC. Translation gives CASTGGGGANVLTF.

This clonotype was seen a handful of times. The DNA of the CDR3 is TGTGCCAGCCGCTTTCGGAGCTCGTTGGGCACAGATACGCAGTATTTT. This sequence encodes CASRFRSSLGTDTQYF. The chain links TRBV6-2 or TRBV6-3 to TRBJ2-3; D unresolved. The V end lost 8 bases, the J end lost 1 base, and 19 bases lay between the germline ends. Germline CDR1 reads MNHEY; CDR2 reads SVGEGT. The CDR3 runs 16 residues.

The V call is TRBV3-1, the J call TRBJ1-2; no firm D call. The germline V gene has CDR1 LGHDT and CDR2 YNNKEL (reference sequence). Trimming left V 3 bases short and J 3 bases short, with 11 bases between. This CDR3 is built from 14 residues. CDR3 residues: CASSQDGNYYGYTF. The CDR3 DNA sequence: TGTGCCAGCAGCCAGGACGGGAACTACTATGGCTACACCTTC.

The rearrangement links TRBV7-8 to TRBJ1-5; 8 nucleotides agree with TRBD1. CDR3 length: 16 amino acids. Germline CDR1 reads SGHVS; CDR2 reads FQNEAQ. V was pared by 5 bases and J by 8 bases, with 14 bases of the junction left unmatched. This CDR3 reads CASSAGTGTGNKPQHF. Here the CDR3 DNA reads TGTGCCAGCAGCGCCGGGACAGGCACGGGGAATAAGCCCCAGCATTTT.

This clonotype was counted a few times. The CDR3 is CASSQGNEQYF. CDR3 DNA sequence: TGCGCCAGCAGCCAAGGAAACGAGCAGTACTTC. The chain couples TRBV4-1 to TRBJ2-7; no reliable D call. Germline V gene data show CDR1 as MGHRA and CDR2 as YSYEKL. V was pared by 1 base and J by 5 bases, with 3 bases between. The CDR3 runs 11 residues.

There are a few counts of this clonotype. The CDR3 DNA reads TGCGCCAGCAGCTTGGTCGGCAGGGGCGCCTACGAGCAGTACTTC. Translating it yields CASSLVGRGAYEQYF. This chain uses TRBV5-1 with TRBJ2-7; D perhaps matches TRBD1 (6 bases). The V gene's germline CDR1 is SGHRS and CDR2 YFSETQ. The CDR3 totals 15 residues. V shed 0 bases and J shed 2 bases, with 12 bases lying between them.